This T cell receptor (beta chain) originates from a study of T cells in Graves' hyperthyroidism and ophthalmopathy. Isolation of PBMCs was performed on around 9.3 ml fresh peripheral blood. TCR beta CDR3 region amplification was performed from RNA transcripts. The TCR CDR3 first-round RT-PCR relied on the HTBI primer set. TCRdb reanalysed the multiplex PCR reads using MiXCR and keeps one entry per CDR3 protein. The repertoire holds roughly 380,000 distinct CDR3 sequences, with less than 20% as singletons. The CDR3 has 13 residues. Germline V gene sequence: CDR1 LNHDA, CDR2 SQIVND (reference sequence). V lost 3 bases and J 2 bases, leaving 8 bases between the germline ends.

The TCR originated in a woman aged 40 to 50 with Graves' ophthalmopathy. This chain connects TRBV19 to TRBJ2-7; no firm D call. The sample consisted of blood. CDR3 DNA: TGTGCCAGTAGTATCTTCCCGACCTACGAGCAGTACTTC. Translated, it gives CASSIFPTYEQYF. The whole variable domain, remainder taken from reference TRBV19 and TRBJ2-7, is DGGITQSPKYLFRKEGQNVTLSCEQNLNHDAMYWYRQDPGQGLRLIYYSQIVNDFQKGDIAEGYSVSREKKESFPLTVTSAQKNPTAFYLCASSIFPTYEQYFGPGTRLTVT.